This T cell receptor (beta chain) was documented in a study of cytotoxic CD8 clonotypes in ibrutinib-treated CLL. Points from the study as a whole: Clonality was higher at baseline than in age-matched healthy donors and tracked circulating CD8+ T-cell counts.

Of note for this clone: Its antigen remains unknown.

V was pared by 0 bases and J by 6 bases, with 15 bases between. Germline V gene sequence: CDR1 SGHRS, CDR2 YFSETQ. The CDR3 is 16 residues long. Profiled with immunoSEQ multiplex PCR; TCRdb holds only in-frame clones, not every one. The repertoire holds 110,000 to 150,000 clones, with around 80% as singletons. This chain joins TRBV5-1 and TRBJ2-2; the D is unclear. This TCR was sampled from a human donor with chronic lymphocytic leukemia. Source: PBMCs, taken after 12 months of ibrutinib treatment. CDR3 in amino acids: CASSLVVQQEAGELFF. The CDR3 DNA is TGCGCCAGCAGCTTGGTAGTACAACAAGAGGCCGGGGAGCTGTTTTTT.